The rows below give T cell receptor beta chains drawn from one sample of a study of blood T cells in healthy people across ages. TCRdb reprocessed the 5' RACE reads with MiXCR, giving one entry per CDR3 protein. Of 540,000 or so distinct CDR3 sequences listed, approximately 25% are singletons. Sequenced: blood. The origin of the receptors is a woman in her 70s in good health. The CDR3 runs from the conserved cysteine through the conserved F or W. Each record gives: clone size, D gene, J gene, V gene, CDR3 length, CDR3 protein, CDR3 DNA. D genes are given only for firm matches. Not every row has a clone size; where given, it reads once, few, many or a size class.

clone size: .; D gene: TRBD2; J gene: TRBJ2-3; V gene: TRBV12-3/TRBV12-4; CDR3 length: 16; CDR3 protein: CASRIGAGGHTDTQYF; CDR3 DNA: TGTGCCAGCAGAATAGGAGCGGGGGGACACACAGATACGCAGTATTTT
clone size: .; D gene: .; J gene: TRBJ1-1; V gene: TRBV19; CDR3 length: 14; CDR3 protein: CASTRGRVNTEAFF; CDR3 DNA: TGTGCCAGTACCCGGGGCAGGGTGAACACTGAAGCTTTCTTT
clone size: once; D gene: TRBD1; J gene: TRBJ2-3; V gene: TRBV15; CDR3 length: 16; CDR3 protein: CATSREQGMSTDTQYF; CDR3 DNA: TGTGCCACCAGCAGAGAACAGGGGATGAGTACAGATACGCAGTATTTT
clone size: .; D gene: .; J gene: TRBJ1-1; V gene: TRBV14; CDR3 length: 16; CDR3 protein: CASSQDEIFRHDEAFF; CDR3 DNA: TGTGCCAGCAGCCAAGACGAAATCTTTAGACACGATGAAGCTTTCTTT
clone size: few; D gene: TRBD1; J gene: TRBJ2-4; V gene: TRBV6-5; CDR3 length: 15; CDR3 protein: CASSPDRGAKNIQYF; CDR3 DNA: TGTGCCAGCAGTCCGGACAGGGGAGCCAAAAACATTCAGTACTTC
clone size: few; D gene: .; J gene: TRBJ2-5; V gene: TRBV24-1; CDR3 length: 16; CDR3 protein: CATSDPTSGGQETQYF; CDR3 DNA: TGTGCCACCAGTGATCCGACCTCAGGCGGCCAAGAGACCCAGTACTTC
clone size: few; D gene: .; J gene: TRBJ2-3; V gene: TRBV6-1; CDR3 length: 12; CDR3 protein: CASRRPTDTQYF; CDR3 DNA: TGTGCCAGCAGGCGACCAACGGATACGCAGTATTTT
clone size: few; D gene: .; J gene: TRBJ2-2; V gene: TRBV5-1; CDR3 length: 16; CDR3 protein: CASSLLAATNTGELFF; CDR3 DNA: TGCGCCAGCAGCTTGTTAGCGGCAACGAACACCGGGGAGCTGTTTTTT
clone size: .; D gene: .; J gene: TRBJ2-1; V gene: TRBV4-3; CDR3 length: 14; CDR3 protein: CASSQPGVGDEQFF; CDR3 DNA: TGCGCCAGCAGCCAACCAGGGGTGGGAGATGAGCAGTTCTTC
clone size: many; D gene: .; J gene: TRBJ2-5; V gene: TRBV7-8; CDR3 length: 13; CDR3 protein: CASSPGQWETQYF; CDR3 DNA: TGTGCCAGCAGCCCAGGGCAGTGGGAGACCCAGTACTTC
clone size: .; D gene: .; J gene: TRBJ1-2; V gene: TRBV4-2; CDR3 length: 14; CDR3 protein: CASRKQGSNYGYTF; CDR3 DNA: TGTGCCAGCAGAAAACAGGGTTCTAACTATGGCTACACCTTC